This TCR beta chain derives from a study of cytomegalovirus exposure and HLA in healthy donors. 13 Jbeta primers and 60 Vbeta primers were used for the PCR. Sequencing used immunoSEQ multiplex PCR; TCRdb keeps in-frame clones, though not all of them. The data show fewer than 150,000 clones, roughly four fifths seen once. This clone was seen only a few times. V was trimmed by 4 bases and J by 3 bases, leaving 7 bases between them. Germline assignment: CDR1 SGHDN and CDR2 FVKESK. This CDR3 has 12 amino acids. The clonotype comes from a man aged 35-49 years in good health and CMV-seropositive. The V and J genes are TRBV14 and TRBJ2-7; no clear D gene. The specimen was PBMCs. The CDR3 DNA follows: TGTGCCAGCAGCCGACTCAACTACGAGCAGTACTTC. Encoded protein: CASSRLNYEQYF.